These 30 T cell receptor beta chains came from one sample sequenced in a study of STAT5B mutations in CD4+ large granular lymphocyte leukemia. Data came from immunoSEQ multiplex PCR; TCRdb stores just in-frame clones and leaves some out. Of tens of thousands of clones detected, roughly 81% appear once; the ten largest clones hold around 3.3%. The material sequenced was CD4+ T cells from blood buffy coats. The origin of the receptors is a human donor in good health.

This chain links TRBV27 with TRBJ2-2; maybe TRBD1 (6 bases). CDR3 length: 15 residues. CDR1 and CDR2 from the germline V gene are MNHEY and SMNVEV (reference sequence). Trimming took 6 bases from V and 5 from J, leaving 16 bases between them. Here the CDR3 DNA reads TGTGCCAGCAGCCAGGACAGAAGGGTGACCGGGGAGCTGTTTTTT. Its translation is CASSQDRRVTGELFF.

The chain recombines TRBV20-1 with TRBJ1-4, with no clear D. Trimming removed 1 base at V and 8 bases at J, with 5 bases between. The CDR3 extends over 11 amino acids. Germline V lookup: CDR1 DFQATT, CDR2 SNEGSKA (reference sequence). The chain's CDR3 is CSARAGEKLFF. CDR3 bases: TGCAGTGCTAGAGCAGGCGAAAAACTGTTTTTT.

This chain connects TRBV18 to TRBJ1-3; no reliable D call. Trimming shortened V by 0 bases and J by 2 bases, and 8 bases separated the two germline ends. The germline gives CDR1 KGHSH, CDR2 LQKENI. The CDR3 runs to 15 residues. The CDR3 DNA sequence: TGTGCCAGCTCACCACCAACAGCTCCTGGAAACACCATATATTTT. Its translation: CASSPPTAPGNTIYF. Variable domain in full (rest from reference TRBV18 and TRBJ1-3): NAGVMQNPRHLVRRRGQEARLRCSPMKGHSHVYWYRQLPEEGLKFMVYLQKENIIDESGMPKERFSAEFPKEGPSILRIQQVVRGDSAAYFCASSPPTAPGNTIYFGEGSWLTVV.

V and J are TRBV7-8 and TRBJ2-7, with D possibly TRBD2 on 6 matching bases. The CDR3 consists of 15 residues. Trimming cost V 2 bases and J 2 bases, with 13 bases left between them. Germline V gene data show CDR1 as SGHVS and CDR2 as FQNEAQ. For the CDR3, the DNA is TGTGCCAGCAGCTTACAAGCGGGCGTACCCTACGAGCAGTACTTC. Residues: CASSLQAGVPYEQYF.

The V and J genes are TRBV7-3 and TRBJ2-5; 10 bases are a match to TRBD2. Germline V lookup: CDR1 SGHTA, CDR2 FQGTGA. With 5 bases clipped from V and 2 bases from J, the junction kept 8 bases outside the gene matches. This CDR3 has 16 amino acids. Here the CDR3 DNA reads TGTGCCAGCAGCGCGCTAGCGGGGGCCCCTCAAGAGACCCAGTACTTC. Amino acids: CASSALAGAPQETQYF. Full variable domain (outside the CDR3, taken from reference TRBV7-3 and TRBJ2-5): GAGVSQTPSNKVTEKGKYVELRCDPISGHTALYWYRQSLGQGPEFLIYFQGTGAADDSGLPNDRFFAVRPEGSVSTLKIQRTERGDSAVYLCASSALAGAPQETQYFGPGTRLLVL.

This clone was detected only once. The rearrangement joins TRBV28 to TRBJ1-1; 8 nucleotides agree with TRBD1. V shed 8 bases, J shed 0 bases, and the junction held 8 bases outside the gene matches. The CDR3 totals 15 residues. From germline, CDR1 is MDHEN and CDR2 SYDVKM. The CDR3 spells CASYIQGVMNTEAFF. DNA of the CDR3: TGTGCCAGCTATATACAGGGGGTCATGAACACTGAAGCTTTCTTT.

There are a few counts of this clone. The V gene is TRBV18, the J gene TRBJ1-4, with TRBD1 matching 7 bases. The ends lost 8 bases at V and 10 bases at J; junction bases unmatched: 16. The CDR3 totals 15 residues. In germline, CDR1 is KGHSH, CDR2 LQKENI. In nucleotides, the CDR3 is TGTGCCAGCGGGGACAGCCCGGTGGGTTATGGAAAACTGTTTTTT. This sequence encodes CASGDSPVGYGKLFF. The entire variable domain, with the rest obtained from reference TRBV18 and TRBJ1-4, is as follows: NAGVMQNPRHLVRRRGQEARLRCSPMKGHSHVYWYRQLPEEGLKFMVYLQKENIIDESGMPKERFSAEFPKEGPSILRIQQVVRGDSAAYFCASGDSPVGYGKLFFGSGTQLSVL.

The V gene is TRBV11-2, the J gene TRBJ2-2; 9 bases are a match to TRBD1. The CDR3 is 15 residues long. Germline V gene data show CDR1 as SGHAT and CDR2 as FQNNGV. The V gene end was trimmed by 4 bases and the J gene end by 5 bases; junction bases not matched to a gene: 5. CDR3 region: CASSSRQGGTGELFF. The CDR3 DNA follows: TGTGCCAGCAGCTCCCGACAGGGGGGGACCGGGGAGCTGTTTTTT.

The rearrangement uses TRBV6-1 and TRBJ2-3; TRBD2 matches 9 bases. The germline V gene has CDR1 MNHNS and CDR2 SASEGT. This CDR3 contains 15 residues. V shed 1 base and J 3 bases; nucleotides not matched to a gene: 2. The CDR3 DNA reads as TGTGCCAGCAGTGAAGATAGCGGGGGTACAGATACGCAGTATTTT. Protein: CASSEDSGGTDTQYF.

The rearrangement joins TRBV7-9 to TRBJ2-3; D not certain. This CDR3 region has 12 residues. V dropped 2 bases and J dropped 6 bases, with 6 bases sitting between them. Per the germline V gene, CDR1 is SEHNR and CDR2 is FQNEAQ (reference sequence). The CDR3 nucleotides read TGTGCCAGCAGCTTAAGCATCGATACGCAGTATTTT. This translates into CASSLSIDTQYF.

This chain links TRBV6-6 with TRBJ2-2; D perhaps matches TRBD1 (6 bases). The CDR3 sequence is 15 residues long. The germline V gene encodes CDR1 MNHNY and CDR2 SVGAGI (reference sequence). The V and J ends lost 2 bases and 2 bases respectively, with 9 bases between them. The CDR3 protein is CASSYTRGNTGELFF. The CDR3 DNA reads as TGTGCCAGCAGTTACACCAGGGGCAACACCGGGGAGCTGTTTTTT.

For the CDR3, the DNA is TGTGCCAGCAGCTTAGAGAGGAACAACCAAGAGACCCAGTACTTC. Translating gives CASSLERNNQETQYF. The chain employs TRBV11-2 and TRBJ2-5; D unclear. CDR1 is SGHAT, CDR2 FQNNGV, per germline. The CDR3 covers 15 residues. The germline V and J ends were trimmed by 0 bases and 0 bases, with 8 bases remaining between them.

The V and J genes are TRBV5-6 and TRBJ1-2, with D possibly being TRBD1 (6 bases). Germline-derived CDR1 and CDR2 are SGHDT and YYEEEE. Trimming took 3 bases from V and 8 from J, leaving 14 bases between them. This CDR3 region has 13 residues. The CDR3 is CASSSKGGPGYTF. CDR3 DNA: TGTGCCAGCAGCTCTAAGGGGGGGCCGGGCTACACCTTC.

The chain is built from TRBV7-2 and TRBJ2-3; 8 bases fit TRBD2. V shed 5 bases and J 4 bases; nucleotides not matched to a gene: 5. The CDR3 is made up of 14 amino acids. From germline, CDR1 is SGHTA and CDR2 FQGNSA. CDR3 region: CASSPGGPADTQYF. CDR3 bases: TGTGCCAGCAGCCCGGGAGGGCCTGCAGATACGCAGTATTTT.

This clone was seen just once. The chain couples TRBV18 to TRBJ2-1, with D unclear. With 2 bases removed from V and 5 bases from J, the gap between germline ends came to 7 bases. This CDR3 has 13 residues. Germline V gene sequence: CDR1 KGHSH, CDR2 LQKENI. The CDR3: CASSPDTNNEQFF. CDR3 coding DNA: TGTGCCAGCTCACCAGATACGAACAATGAGCAGTTCTTC.

The V call is TRBV12-1, the J call TRBJ1-3. TRBV12-1 is a pseudogene segment. The CDR3 length is 14 residues. The CDR3 DNA is TGTGCCAGCAGCTTTGAGGCCCCTGGAAACACCATATATTTT. Protein: CASSFEAPGNTIYF.

The chain is built from TRBV6-1 and TRBJ2-2, with 7 nucleotides matching TRBD2. There are 16 residues in the CDR3. Germline V gives CDR1 MNHNS, CDR2 SASEGT. V trimming: 4 bases; J trimming: 5 bases; junction bases outside the gene matches: 10. The CDR3 nucleotides read TGTGCCAGCAGTGGCCAGAGCGGGGTCCAGACCGGGGAGCTGTTTTTT. Translated, it gives CASSGQSGVQTGELFF.

V is TRBV5-1 and J is TRBJ2-4; TRBD1 matches at 8 bases. The ends lost 5 bases at V and 0 bases at J; junction bases unmatched: 4. This CDR3 has 15 residues. Germline-derived CDR1 and CDR2 are SGHRS and YFSETQ. The CDR3 loop reads CASRKGQEAKNIQYF. DNA for the CDR3: TGCGCCAGCAGGAAGGGACAGGAAGCCAAAAACATTCAGTACTTC.

This sequence joins TRBV7-2 and TRBJ1-2; D perhaps matches TRBD1 (5 bases). V lost 5 bases and J lost 8, with 15 bases in between. The CDR3 runs 13 residues. Germline loops: CDR1 SGHTA, CDR2 FQGNSA. For the CDR3, the DNA is TGTGCCAGCAGCCTTTTCGACAGCGAGGGCTACACCTTC. Translating it yields CASSLFDSEGYTF.

This chain uses TRBV5-1 with TRBJ2-2; the match to TRBD2 covers 7 bases. The CDR3 sequence is 15 residues long. Losses at the gene ends were 0 bases for V and 5 bases for J; bases not matched to a gene: 4. Germline V gene lookup returns CDR1 SGHRS and CDR2 YFSETQ. CDR3 amino acids: CASSLAPAGTGELFF. The CDR3 DNA follows: TGCGCCAGCAGCTTGGCCCCAGCGGGGACCGGGGAGCTGTTTTTT.

The J gene is TRBJ1-2, the V gene TRBV25-1, with D unclear. Germline CDR1 MGHDK, CDR2 SYGVNS. There are 12 residues in the CDR3. Trimming removed 3 bases from V and 2 bases from J, with 4 bases in between. CDR3 region: CASSDANYGYTF. In DNA form, the CDR3 reads TGTGCCAGCAGTGATGCCAACTATGGCTACACCTTC.

This clone was counted only a few times. The CDR3 DNA reads as TGTGCCAGCAGCTTCGCGGGACTAGCGGGAGGCAATGAGCAGTTCTTC. As protein: CASSFAGLAGGNEQFF. V gene TRBV7-6 combines with J gene TRBJ2-1, with TRBD2 matching over 15 bases. CDR1 and CDR2 from the germline V gene are SGHVS and FNYEAQ. The CDR3 has 16 amino acids. Trimming took 3 bases from V and 6 from J; bases not matched to a gene: 3.

The chain recombines TRBV18 with TRBJ2-7; D is tentatively TRBD1 or TRBD2 (5 bases each). Trimming removed 6 bases at V and 3 bases at J, with 15 bases between. The CDR3 is 14 residues long. Looked up from germline, CDR1 is KGHSH and CDR2 is LQKENI. The DNA for the CDR3 is TGTGCCAGCTCGCCCGGGACCACGAACTACGAGCAGTACTTC. Translating gives CASSPGTTNYEQYF. The full variable domain, with the rest looked up from reference TRBV18 and TRBJ2-7, is NAGVMQNPRHLVRRRGQEARLRCSPMKGHSHVYWYRQLPEEGLKFMVYLQKENIIDESGMPKERFSAEFPKEGPSILRIQQVVRGDSAAYFCASSPGTTNYEQYFGPGTRLTVT.

This clone has just a few counts. This chain connects TRBV6-5 to TRBJ1-1, with D perhaps TRBD1 (5 bases). Germline V CDR1 and CDR2: MNHEY, SVGAGI. The CDR3 length is 14 residues. Trimming removed 6 bases from V and 0 bases from J, with 11 bases in between. The CDR3 region is CASSRQLLNTEAFF. The DNA of the CDR3 is TGTGCCAGCAGCCGACAGCTTCTGAACACTGAAGCTTTCTTT.

This CDR3 reads CASPIRQGCYEQYF. The CDR3 bases are TGTGCCAGCCCCATCCGGCAGGGATGTTACGAGCAGTACTTC. The rearrangement joins TRBV11-3 to TRBJ2-7; a possible D gene is TRBD1 (5 bases). Trimming took 8 bases from V and 4 from J, leaving 18 bases between them. Germline CDR1 and CDR2: SGHNT and YENEEA. CDR3 length: 14 residues.

Only one count was recorded for this clone. This sequence joins TRBV11-3 and TRBJ2-7; D might be TRBD1 (5 bases). V was pared by 4 bases and J by 6 bases, with 13 bases between. The germline V gene encodes CDR1 SGHNT and CDR2 YENEEA. The CDR3 contains 13 residues. CDR3 DNA: TGTGCCAGCAGCTCGGAGCAGGGCACCGAGCAGTACTTC. Protein sequence: CASSSEQGTEQYF.

V gene TRBV5-1 combines with J gene TRBJ2-7; 12 bases are a match to TRBD1. The CDR3 totals 15 residues. Looked up from germline, CDR1 is SGHRS and CDR2 is YFSETQ. V lost 4 bases to trimming and J lost 5 bases; unmatched junction nucleotides: 7. The CDR3 here is CASSNPGTGGNEQYF. CDR3 DNA sequence: TGCGCCAGCAGCAACCCCGGGACAGGGGGCAACGAGCAGTACTTC.

The chain carries TRBV28 and TRBJ2-5; D not certain. Germline V gene sequence: CDR1 MDHEN, CDR2 SYDVKM. Trimming took 2 bases from V and 2 from J, leaving 15 bases between them. CDR3 size: 16 residues. CDR3 residues: CASSLAGMGTQETQYF. DNA for the CDR3: TGTGCCAGCAGTTTAGCTGGTATGGGTACTCAAGAGACCCAGTACTTC. The complete variable domain, with remaining parts taken from reference TRBV28 and TRBJ2-5, reads DVKVTQSSRYLVKRTGEKVFLECVQDMDHENMFWYRQDPGLGLRLIYFSYDVKMKEKGDIPEGYSVSREKKERFSLILESASTNQTSMYLCASSLAGMGTQETQYFGPGTRLLVL.

This chain uses TRBV7-3 with TRBJ1-1; D ambiguous. In germline, CDR1 is SGHTA, CDR2 FQGTGA. The CDR3 runs to 13 residues. V dropped 2 bases and J dropped 2 bases, with 6 bases sitting between them. CDR3 sequence: CASSLLPNTEAFF. CDR3 bases: TGTGCCAGCAGCTTACTGCCCAACACTGAAGCTTTCTTT.

The gene calls are TRBV7-2 and TRBJ2-6; D uncertain. Germline V gives CDR1 SGHTA, CDR2 FQGNSA. The length of the CDR3 is 14 residues. Trimming pared 5 bases from V and 3 bases from J, leaving 8 bases between. CDR3 sequence (DNA): TGTGCCAGCAGCCTAACCCATGGGGCCAACGTCCTGACTTTC. Its protein is CASSLTHGANVLTF.